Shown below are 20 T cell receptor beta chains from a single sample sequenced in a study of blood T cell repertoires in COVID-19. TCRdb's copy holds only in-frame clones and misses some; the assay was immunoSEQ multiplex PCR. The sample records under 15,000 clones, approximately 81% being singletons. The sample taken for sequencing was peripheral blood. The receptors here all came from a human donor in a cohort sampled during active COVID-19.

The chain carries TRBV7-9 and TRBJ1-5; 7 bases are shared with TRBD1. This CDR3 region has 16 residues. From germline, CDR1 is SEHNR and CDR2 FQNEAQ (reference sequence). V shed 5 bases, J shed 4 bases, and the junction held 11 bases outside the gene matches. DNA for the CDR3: TGTGCCAGCAGCCCACCGGGACAGCACACTAATCAGCCCCAGCATTTT. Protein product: CASSPPGQHTNQPQHF.

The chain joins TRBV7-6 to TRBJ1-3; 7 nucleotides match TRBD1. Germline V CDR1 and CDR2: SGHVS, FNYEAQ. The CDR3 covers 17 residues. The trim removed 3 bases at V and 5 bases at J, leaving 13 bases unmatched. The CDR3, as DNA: TGTGCCAGCAGCTTTTATTTTAGACAGGGATCGAGAAACACCATATATTTT. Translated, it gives CASSFYFRQGSRNTIYF.

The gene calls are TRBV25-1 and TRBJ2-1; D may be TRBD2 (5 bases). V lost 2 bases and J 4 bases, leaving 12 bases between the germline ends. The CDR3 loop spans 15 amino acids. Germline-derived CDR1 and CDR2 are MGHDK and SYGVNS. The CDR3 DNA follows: TGTGCCAGCAGTGAAACCAGCGGAGCTTACAATGAGCAGTTCTTC. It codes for CASSETSGAYNEQFF.

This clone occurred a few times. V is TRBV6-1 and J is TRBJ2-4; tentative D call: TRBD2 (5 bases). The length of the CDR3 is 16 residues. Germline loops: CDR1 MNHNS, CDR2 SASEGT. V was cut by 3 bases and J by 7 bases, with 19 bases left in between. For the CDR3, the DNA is TGTGCCAGCAGTGACTACTCTAGTCGGAGGCATAACATTCAGTACTTC. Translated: CASSDYSSRRHNIQYF.

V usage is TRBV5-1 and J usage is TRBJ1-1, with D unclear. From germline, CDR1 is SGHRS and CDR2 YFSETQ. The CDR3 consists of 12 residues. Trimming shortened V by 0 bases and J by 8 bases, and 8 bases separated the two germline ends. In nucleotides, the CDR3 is TGCGCCAGCAGCTTGGCCGGAGACGAAGCTTTCTTT. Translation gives CASSLAGDEAFF. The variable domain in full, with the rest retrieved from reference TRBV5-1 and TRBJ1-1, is KAGVTQTPRYLIKTRGQQVTLSCSPISGHRSVSWYQQTPGQGLQFLFEYFSETQRNKGNFPGRFSGRQFSNSRSEMNVSTLELGDSALYLCASSLAGDEAFFGQGTRLTVV.

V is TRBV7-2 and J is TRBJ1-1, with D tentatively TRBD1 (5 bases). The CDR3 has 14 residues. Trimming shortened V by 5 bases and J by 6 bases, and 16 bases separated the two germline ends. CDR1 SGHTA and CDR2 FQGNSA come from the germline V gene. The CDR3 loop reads CASSTGRLDAEAFF. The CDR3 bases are TGTGCCAGCAGCACAGGTCGGTTGGACGCTGAAGCTTTCTTT.

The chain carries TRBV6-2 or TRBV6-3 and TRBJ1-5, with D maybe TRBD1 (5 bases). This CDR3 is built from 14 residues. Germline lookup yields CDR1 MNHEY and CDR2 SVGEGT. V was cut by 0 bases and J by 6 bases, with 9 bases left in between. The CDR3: CASSYSIGAQPQHF. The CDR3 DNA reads TGTGCCAGCAGTTACTCTATTGGGGCTCAGCCCCAGCATTTT.

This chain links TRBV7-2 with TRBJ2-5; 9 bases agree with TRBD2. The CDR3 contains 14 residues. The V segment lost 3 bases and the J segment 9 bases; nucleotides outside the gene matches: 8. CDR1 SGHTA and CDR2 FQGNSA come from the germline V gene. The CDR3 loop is CASSFGSSGIAQYF. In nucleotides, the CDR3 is TGTGCCAGCAGCTTCGGCTCTAGCGGGATTGCCCAGTACTTC.

CDR3 amino acids: CASSLQGWEDTQYF. CDR3 coding DNA: TGTGCCAGCAGTCTGCAGGGGTGGGAAGATACGCAGTATTTT. The rearrangement links TRBV27 to TRBJ2-3; D perhaps matches TRBD1 (6 bases). V lost 5 bases, J lost 5 bases, and 14 bases lay in between. The CDR3 is 14 residues long. The V gene's germline CDR1 is MNHEY and CDR2 SMNVEV (reference sequence).

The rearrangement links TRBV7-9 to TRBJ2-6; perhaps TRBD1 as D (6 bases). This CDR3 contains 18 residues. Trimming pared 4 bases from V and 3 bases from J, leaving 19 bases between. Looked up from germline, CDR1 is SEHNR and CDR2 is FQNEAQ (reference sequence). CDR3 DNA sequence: TGTGCCAGCAGCTCCACGGACAGTAGAAGAGGTGGGGCCAACGTCCTGACTTTC. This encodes CASSSTDSRRGGANVLTF.

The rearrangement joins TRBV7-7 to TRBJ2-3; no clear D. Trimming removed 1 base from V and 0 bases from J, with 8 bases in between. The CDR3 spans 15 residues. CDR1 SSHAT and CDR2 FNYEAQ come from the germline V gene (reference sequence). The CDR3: CASSLGVASTDTQYF. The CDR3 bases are TGTGCCAGCAGCTTAGGTGTGGCTAGCACAGATACGCAGTATTTT.

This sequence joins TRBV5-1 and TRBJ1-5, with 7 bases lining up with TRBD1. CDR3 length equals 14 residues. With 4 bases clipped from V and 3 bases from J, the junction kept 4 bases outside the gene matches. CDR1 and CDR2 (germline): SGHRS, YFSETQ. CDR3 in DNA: TGCGCCAGCAGCGTAGGGACAGACAATCAGCCCCAGCATTTT. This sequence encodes CASSVGTDNQPQHF.

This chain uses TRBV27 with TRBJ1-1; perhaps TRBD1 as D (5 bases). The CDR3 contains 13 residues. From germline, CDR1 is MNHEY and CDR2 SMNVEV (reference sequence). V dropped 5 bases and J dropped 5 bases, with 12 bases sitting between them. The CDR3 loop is CASSNGGTTEAFF. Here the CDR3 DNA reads TGTGCCAGCAGTAATGGGGGGACGACTGAAGCTTTCTTT.

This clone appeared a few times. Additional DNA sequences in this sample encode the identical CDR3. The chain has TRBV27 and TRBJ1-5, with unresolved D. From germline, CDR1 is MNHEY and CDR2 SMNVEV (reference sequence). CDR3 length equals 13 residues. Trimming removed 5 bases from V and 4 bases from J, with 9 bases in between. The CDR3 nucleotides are TGTGCCAGCAGTCCCGCCGGTAATCAGCCCCAGCATTTT. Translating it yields CASSPAGNQPQHF.

The chain's CDR3 is CASSVSPDNNEQFF. The CDR3 nucleotides read TGTGCCAGCAGCGTCTCCCCCGACAACAATGAGCAGTTCTTC. The gene calls are TRBV9 and TRBJ2-1, with D unresolved. The CDR3 is made up of 14 amino acids. The germline gives CDR1 SGDLS, CDR2 YYNGEE. With 2 bases removed from V and 5 bases from J, the gap between germline ends came to 11 bases.

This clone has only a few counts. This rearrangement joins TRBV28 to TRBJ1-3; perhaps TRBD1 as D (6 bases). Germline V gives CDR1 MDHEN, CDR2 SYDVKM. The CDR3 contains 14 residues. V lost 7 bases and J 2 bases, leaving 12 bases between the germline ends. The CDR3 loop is CASIPTGTGNTIYF. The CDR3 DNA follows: TGTGCCAGCATCCCTACAGGGACTGGAAACACCATATATTTT.

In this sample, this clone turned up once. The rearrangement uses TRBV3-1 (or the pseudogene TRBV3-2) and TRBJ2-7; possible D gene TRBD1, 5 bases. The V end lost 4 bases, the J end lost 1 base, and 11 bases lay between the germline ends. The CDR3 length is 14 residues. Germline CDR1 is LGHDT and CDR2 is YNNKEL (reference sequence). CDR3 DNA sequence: TGTGCCAGCAGCCCGGGTAGGGGTTCCTACGAGCAGTACTTC. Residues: CASSPGRGSYEQYF.

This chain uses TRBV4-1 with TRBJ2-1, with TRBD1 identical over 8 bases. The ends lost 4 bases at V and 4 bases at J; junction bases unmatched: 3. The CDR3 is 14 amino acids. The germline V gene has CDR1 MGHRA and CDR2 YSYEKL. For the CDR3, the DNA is TGCGCCAGCAGCCCAGGGGACAGGTACAATGAGCAGTTCTTC. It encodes CASSPGDRYNEQFF.

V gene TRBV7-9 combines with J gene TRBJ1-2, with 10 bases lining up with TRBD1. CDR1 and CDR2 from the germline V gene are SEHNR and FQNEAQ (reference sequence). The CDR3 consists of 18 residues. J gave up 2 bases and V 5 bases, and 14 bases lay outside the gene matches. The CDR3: CASSQGRDRGPSNYGYTF. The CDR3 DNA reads TGTGCCAGCAGCCAGGGCCGGGACAGGGGACCATCCAACTATGGCTACACCTTC.

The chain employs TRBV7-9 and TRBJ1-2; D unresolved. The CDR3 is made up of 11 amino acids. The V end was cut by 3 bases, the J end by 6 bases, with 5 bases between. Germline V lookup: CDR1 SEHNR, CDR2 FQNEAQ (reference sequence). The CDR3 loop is CASSFYDGYTF. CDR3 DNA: TGTGCCAGCAGCTTTTATGATGGCTACACCTTC.